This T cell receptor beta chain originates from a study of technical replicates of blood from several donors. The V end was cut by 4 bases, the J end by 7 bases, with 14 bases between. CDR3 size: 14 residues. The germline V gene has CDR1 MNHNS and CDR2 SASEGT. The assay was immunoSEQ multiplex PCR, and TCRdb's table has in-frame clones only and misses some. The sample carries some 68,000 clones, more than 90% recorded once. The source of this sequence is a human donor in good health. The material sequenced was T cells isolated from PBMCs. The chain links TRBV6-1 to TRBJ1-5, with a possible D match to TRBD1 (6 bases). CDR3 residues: CASSATGLGQPQHF. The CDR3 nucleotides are TGTGCCAGCAGTGCGACAGGTCTTGGGCAGCCCCAGCATTTT.